Reported below is one TCR beta chain. This sample was included in a study of control samples from healthy donors and cancer patients. Sequencing was performed with immunoSEQ multiplex PCR; in TCRdb, only in-frame clones are kept and a portion is missing. The sample yields fewer than 110,000 clones, approximately 90% seen once. The sample taken for sequencing was blood. The sequence was collected from a young man in good health.

In DNA form, the CDR3 reads TGTGCCAGCAGCTTAGGTAGCGGGAGGGCCCTTATCACCGGGGAGCTGTTTTTT. Translation gives CASSLGSGRALITGELFF. The chain uses TRBV7-8 and TRBJ2-2; TRBD2 agrees at 11 bases. Germline loops: CDR1 SGHVS, CDR2 FQNEAQ. Unmatched junction bases numbered 8, after V lost 1 base and J lost 4 bases. CDR3 length: 18 residues.